This T cell receptor (beta chain) was profiled in a study of T cells in Graves' hyperthyroidism and ophthalmopathy. For the diagnoses, clinical symptoms, serum thyroxine and TRAb, thyroid ultrasound and orbital computed tomography were used. Germline values: CDR1 DFQATT, CDR2 SNEGSKA (reference sequence). The CDR3 has 15 amino acids. The germline V and J ends were trimmed by 5 bases and 7 bases, with 21 bases remaining between them. The table lists this clonotype with a few counts. Its specificity is not known. A much larger clone is a single base away; this may be a read error. It was RNA transcripts that yielded the amplified TCR beta CDR3 regions. The study used the HTBI primer set for a first-round RT-PCR of the TCR CDR3. TCRdb re-analysed the multiplex PCR reads in MiXCR, keeping a single row per CDR3 protein. The sample contains 480,000 or so distinct CDR3 sequences, 40% to 50% of which appear only once.

General study points: For ophthalmopathy, model prediction preceded onset by a median approximately 6 months. From stable hyperthyroidism, ophthalmopathy was set apart by a 13 V-J model. Among thyroid clonotypes expanded above 0.001, most also appeared in blood.

This clonotype was obtained from an adult woman with Graves' disease, either hyperthyroidism or ophthalmopathy (not recorded which). The gene calls are TRBV20-1 and TRBJ1-5; the D gene is possibly TRBD1 (6 bases). The sample comprised peripheral blood or thyroid tissue (not recorded which). The CDR3 loop is CSAPGAQGVYQPQHF. The DNA for the CDR3 is TGCAGTGCTCCGGGGGCTCAGGGAGTCTACCAGCCCCAGCATTTT.